This TCR beta chain appears in the sequencing data of a study of blood T cell repertoires in COVID-19. Study information: Symptom resolution, clearance, or two negative PCRs marked the recovered donors of Cohort 3. T cells, B-cell-depleted T cells, or PBMCs provided the cDNA or gDNA that served as material.

Under the authors' procedure: Quantification of nucleated cells was approximated via reference gene primer amplification. Repertoires were generated with immunoSEQ multiplex PCR, while TCRdb's copy carries only in-frame clones and drops some. That table is the source of V, J and clone size, and D and trimming were worked out from the DNA. The top ten hold about 20% of the sample, which has about 170,000 clones, roughly 85% seen once. Trimming cost V 0 bases and J 7 bases, with 8 bases left between them. The CDR3 is 12 residues long. The germline CDR1 and CDR2 sequences are GTSNPN and SVGIG (reference sequence). Living in about two dozen US areas, the participants were between roughly 18 and 90 years of age.

Sequencing was done on a sample of PBMCs or T cells enriched from blood (not recorded which). The chain combines TRBV30 with TRBJ2-3; perhaps TRBD1 as D (6 bases). This TCR was recovered from an older woman in a cohort exposed to, infected with or recovered from COVID-19 (not recorded which). The CDR3 DNA is TGTGCCTGGAGTGTCGGACAGTATACGCAGTATTTT. Its translation is CAWSVGQYTQYF.